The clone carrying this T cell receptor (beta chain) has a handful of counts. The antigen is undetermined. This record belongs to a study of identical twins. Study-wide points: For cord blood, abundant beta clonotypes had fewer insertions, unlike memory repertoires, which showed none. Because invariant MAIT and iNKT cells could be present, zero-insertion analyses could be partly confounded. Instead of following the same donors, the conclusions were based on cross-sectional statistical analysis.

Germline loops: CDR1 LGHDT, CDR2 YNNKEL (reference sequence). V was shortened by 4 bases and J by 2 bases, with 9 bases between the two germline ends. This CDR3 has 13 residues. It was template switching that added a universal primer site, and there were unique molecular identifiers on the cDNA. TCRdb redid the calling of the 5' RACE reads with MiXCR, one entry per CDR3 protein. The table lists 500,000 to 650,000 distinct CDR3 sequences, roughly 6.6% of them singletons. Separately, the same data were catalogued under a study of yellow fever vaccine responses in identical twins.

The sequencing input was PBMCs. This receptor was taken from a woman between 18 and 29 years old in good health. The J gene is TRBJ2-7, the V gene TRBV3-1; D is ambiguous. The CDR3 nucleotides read TGTGCCAGCAGCCGTAAGGGCACCTACGAGCAGTACTTC. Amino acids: CASSRKGTYEQYF.